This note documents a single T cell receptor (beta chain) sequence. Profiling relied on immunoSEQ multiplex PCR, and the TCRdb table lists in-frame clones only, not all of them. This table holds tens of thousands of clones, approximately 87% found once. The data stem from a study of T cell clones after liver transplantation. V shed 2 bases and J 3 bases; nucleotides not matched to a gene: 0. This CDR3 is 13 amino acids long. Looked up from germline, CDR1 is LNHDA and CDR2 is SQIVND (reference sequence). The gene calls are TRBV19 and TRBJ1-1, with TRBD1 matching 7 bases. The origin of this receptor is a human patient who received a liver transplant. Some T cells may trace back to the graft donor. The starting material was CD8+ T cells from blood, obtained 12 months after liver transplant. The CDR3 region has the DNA TGTGCCAGTAGTATAACAGGGGACACTGAAGCTTTCTTT. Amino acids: CASSITGDTEAFF.